This T cell receptor beta chain was sequenced during a study of T cell repertoires in cytomegalovirus infection. Study details: Peptides in the study included HLA-C-restricted and HLA-B-restricted CMV epitopes. Public TCR beta signatures marked donors with CMV infection and the matching HLA.

Comment on this clonotype: Its antigen remains unidentified.

CDR1 and CDR2 from the germline V gene are SGHDT and YYEEEE. This CDR3 is 16 amino acids long. The germline V and J ends were trimmed by 0 bases and 0 bases, with 10 bases remaining between them. TCRdb re-called the reads through MiXCR, storing one row per CDR3 protein. The profile shows 75,000 to 100,000 distinct CDR3 sequences, under 55% of them singletons. Overall study findings and caveats: Based on cumulative public TCR beta family frequency, carriers of CMV plus the relevant HLA were identified. HLA-C-restricted CMV clonotypes gave the most frequent clonotype in two of eight donors.

The sequence was obtained from a human donor in good health (CMV status not recorded). Some clones in this sample may be carry-over from other donors' samples. Sequenced material: CD8+ T cells from cultured PBMCs, taken from culture after CMV antigen stimulation. The chain is built from TRBV5-6 and TRBJ1-5; possible D gene TRBD1, 5 bases. The CDR3: CASSLGGGYSNQPQHF. As DNA, the CDR3 is TGTGCCAGCAGCTTGGGGGGGGGTTATAGCAATCAGCCCCAGCATTTT.